This T cell receptor (beta chain) stems from a study of T cell repertoires in cytomegalovirus infection. J gave up 13 bases and V 2 bases, and 5 bases lay outside the gene matches. Germline V gives CDR1 MNHNY, CDR2 SVGAGI (reference sequence). The CDR3 has 12 residues. A remark on this clonotype: The antigen is unknown.

Via MiXCR, TCRdb re-called the reads, giving one row per CDR3 protein. There are 100,000 to 150,000 distinct CDR3 sequences in the sample; about 31% occur only once, and 58% lies in the top ten. This receptor was identified in a human donor in good health (CMV status not recorded). Some clones in this sample may be carry-over from other donors' samples. Here the sequenced sample was CD8+ T cells from cultured PBMCs, taken from culture after CMV antigen stimulation. The chain joins TRBV6-6 to TRBJ2-1, with 7 bases fitting TRBD2. The CDR3 protein is CASSYPSGFQFF. The CDR3 nucleotides are TGTGCCAGCAGTTACCCTAGCGGCTTTCAGTTCTTC.